The 20 T cell receptor beta chains below were found in one sample sequenced in a study of blood T cell repertoires in COVID-19. The method was immunoSEQ multiplex PCR; TCRdb's version includes in-frame clones alone and lacks a portion of them. The sample contains tens of thousands of clones, more than 75% of which appear only once. Sample: peripheral blood. These receptors all stem from a man in his sixties or seventies with active or convalescent COVID-19.

The CDR3 nucleotides read TGTGCTAGTGACCGACCGGGACTGGGATACGAGCAGTACTTC. Translating it yields CASDRPGLGYEQYF. The rearrangement joins TRBV12-5 to TRBJ2-7; TRBD2 is a possible D gene (6 bases). The ends were cut back, 7 bases at V and 4 bases at J, with 17 bases in the middle. The CDR3 runs 14 residues. Per the germline V gene, CDR1 is LGHNT and CDR2 is FRNRAP.

The chain couples TRBV29-1 to TRBJ1-2; 9 nucleotides match TRBD1. J was trimmed by 0 bases and V by 6 bases; bases with no gene match: 17. This CDR3 has 18 amino acids. Germline CDR1 is SQVTM and CDR2 is ANQGSEA. The DNA for the CDR3 is TGCAGCGTCGCCGGCTTGGAGGACAGGGGTCGAGCTAACTATGGCTACACCTTC. This codes for CSVAGLEDRGRANYGYTF.

This clone was observed a handful of times. This chain's CDR3 is CASSPGGGSYNSPLHF. The CDR3 bases are TGTGCCAGCAGCCCCGGGGGGGGCTCCTATAATTCACCCCTCCACTTT. The chain joins TRBV5-4 to TRBJ1-6; tentative D call: TRBD1 (5 bases). This CDR3 is 16 amino acids long. Trimming left V 4 bases short and J 0 bases short, with 11 bases between. Germline-derived CDR1 and CDR2 are SGHNT and YYREEE (reference sequence).

This clone was seen repeatedly, ten times or more. The V gene is TRBV20-1, the J gene TRBJ2-7, with D perhaps TRBD1 (5 bases). V was cut by 5 bases and J by 6 bases, with 11 bases left in between. The CDR3 runs to 11 residues. CDR1 DFQATT and CDR2 SNEGSKA come from the germline V gene (reference sequence). The CDR3 nucleotides read TGCAGTGCTGCAGGGTCCCTCGAGCAGTACTTC. Translating it yields CSAAGSLEQYF.

The V call is TRBV6-5, the J call TRBJ1-2; D perhaps matches TRBD1 (5 bases). V was clipped by 1 base and J by 0 bases, with 9 bases between them. The CDR3 sequence is 15 residues long. Germline V gene lookup returns CDR1 MNHEY and CDR2 SVGAGI. CDR3 DNA sequence: TGTGCCAGCAGTTACTTAGGACAAGCTAACTATGGCTACACCTTC. This sequence encodes CASSYLGQANYGYTF.

The chain uses TRBV10-3 and TRBJ1-1, with D tentatively TRBD1 (6 bases). V gave up 5 bases and J gave up 1 base, with 11 bases separating them. CDR1 and CDR2 from the germline V gene are ENHRY and SYGVKD. The CDR3 loop spans 14 amino acids. CDR3 in DNA: TGTGCCATCAGTCCGGGACACCCGAACACTGAAGCTTTCTTT. This codes for CAISPGHPNTEAFF.

The chain combines TRBV9 with TRBJ1-1; D uncertain. Trimming left V 0 bases short and J 1 base short, with 10 bases between. Germline V gene data show CDR1 as SGDLS and CDR2 as YYNGEE. CDR3 length equals 15 residues. The CDR3, as DNA: TGTGCCAGCAGCGTAGGCGTAATAAGGAACACTGAAGCTTTCTTT. Translation gives CASSVGVIRNTEAFF.

V is TRBV2 and J is TRBJ1-1, with 7 bases aligning to TRBD1. Losses at the gene ends were 11 bases for V and 2 bases for J; bases not matched to a gene: 8. CDR1 and CDR2 from the germline V gene are SNHLY and FYNNEI. The CDR3 extends over 13 amino acids. Here the CDR3 reads CAGLGQFNTEAFF. The CDR3, as DNA: TGTGCCGGGCTGGGACAGTTCAACACTGAAGCTTTCTTT. The full variable domain, with the rest looked up from reference TRBV2 and TRBJ1-1, is EPEVTQTPSHQVTQMGQEVILRCVPISNHLYFYWYRQILGQKVEFLVSFYNNEISEKSEIFDDQFSVERPDGSNFTLKIRSTKLEDSAMYFCAGLGQFNTEAFFGQGTRLTVV.

This chain joins TRBV6-2 or TRBV6-3 and TRBJ2-7, with 11 nucleotides matching TRBD1. CDR3 size: 16 residues. The V gene's germline CDR1 is MNHEY and CDR2 SVGEGT. After removal of 6 bases from V and 3 bases from J, the junction contained 10 bases not matched to a gene. CDR3 sequence (DNA): TGTGCCAGCAGCCCCCTTCCGGGACAGGGGGACTACGAGCAGTACTTC. It translates to CASSPLPGQGDYEQYF.

This sequence joins TRBV27 and TRBJ1-5; D possibly corresponds to TRBD1 (5 bases). CDR1 and CDR2 from the germline V gene are MNHEY and SMNVEV (reference sequence). This CDR3 region has 12 residues. Trimming stripped 4 bases from V and 11 bases from J, with 12 bases between. Here the CDR3 reads CASSSQGGAQHF. In DNA form, the CDR3 reads TGTGCCAGCAGTTCACAAGGAGGGGCCCAGCATTTT.

V and J are TRBV30 and TRBJ1-5, with 7 nucleotides matching TRBD1. V was clipped by 0 bases and J by 6 bases; unmatched bases: 5. CDR1 and CDR2 from the germline V gene are GTSNPN and SVGIG (reference sequence). The CDR3 extends over 14 amino acids. The CDR3 DNA sequence: TGTGCCTGGAGTGTCACAGGGGTATCTCAGCCCCAGCATTTT. Protein sequence: CAWSVTGVSQPQHF.

The rearrangement uses TRBV11-2 and TRBJ1-4; weak D call: TRBD1 (6 bases). The CDR3 is made up of 16 amino acids. Germline values: CDR1 SGHAT, CDR2 FQNNGV. V lost 5 bases to trimming and J lost 5 bases, with 18 bases between them. The CDR3 is CASSLQGGSHNEKLFF. Here the CDR3 DNA reads TGTGCCAGCAGCCTCCAAGGGGGAAGCCACAATGAAAAACTGTTTTTT.

This clone has a single count. V gene TRBV3-1 (or the pseudogene TRBV3-2) combines with J gene TRBJ2-7; TRBD2 matches 11 bases. This CDR3 is built from 16 residues. The J segment lost 10 bases and the V segment lost 4 bases, leaving 15 bases of the junction unmatched. Germline CDR1 is LGHDT and CDR2 is YNNKEL (reference sequence). The chain's CDR3 is CASSLVLTSGASGQYF. Written as DNA, the CDR3 is TGTGCCAGCAGCCTCGTCCTGACTAGCGGGGCTTCAGGACAGTACTTC.

The V gene is TRBV29-1, the J gene TRBJ2-1, with a tentative D call TRBD1 (5 bases). The CDR3 spans 14 residues. Trimming stripped 4 bases from V and 5 bases from J, with 15 bases between. CDR1 and CDR2 from the germline V gene are SQVTM and ANQGSEA. The CDR3 is CSVGRQRLDNEQFF. In DNA, the CDR3 is TGCAGCGTTGGTCGACAGCGCCTCGACAATGAGCAGTTCTTC.

This clone was found a few times. The chain is built from TRBV19 and TRBJ2-7; tentative D call: TRBD1 (5 bases). In germline, CDR1 is LNHDA, CDR2 SQIVND (reference sequence). V lost 0 bases and J 8 bases, leaving 17 bases between the germline ends. The CDR3 contains 15 residues. The CDR3 loop reads CASSIDRDPQVKQYF. CDR3 DNA: TGTGCCAGTAGTATAGATCGCGACCCACAGGTAAAGCAGTACTTC.

This clone was recorded a few times. The rearrangement links TRBV10-1 to TRBJ2-7; 7 bases fit TRBD1. This CDR3 comprises 15 residues. Trimming at V came to 0 bases and at J to 7 bases, leaving 9 bases not matched to a gene. Looked up from germline, CDR1 is WNHNN and CDR2 is SYGVQD (reference sequence). The chain's CDR3 is CASSESSTGKGEQYF. The DNA for the CDR3 is TGCGCCAGCAGTGAGTCGTCGACAGGGAAAGGGGAGCAGTACTTC.

The chain has TRBV6-5 and TRBJ1-5; no clear D gene. The germline gives CDR1 MNHEY, CDR2 SVGAGI. V was pared by 7 bases and J by 3 bases, with 16 bases between. CDR3 length: 15 residues. The CDR3 region has the DNA TGTGCCAGCACCCCAGGTTCTCCAAACAATCAGCCCCAGCATTTT. Its protein product is CASTPGSPNNQPQHF.

This chain joins TRBV5-1 and TRBJ2-2; TRBD2 agrees at 9 bases. The CDR3 has 13 residues. Per the germline V gene, CDR1 is SGHRS and CDR2 is YFSETQ. Trimming removed 9 bases from V and 3 bases from J; junction bases left unmatched: 3. CDR3 in DNA: TGCGCCACCCGCGGGGGGGACACCGGGGAGCTGTTTTTT. It yields the protein CATRGGDTGELFF.

The V gene is TRBV5-5, the J gene TRBJ1-1; D is possibly TRBD1 (6 bases). Trimming pared 0 bases from V and 4 bases from J, leaving 10 bases between. The germline V gene has CDR1 SGHKS and CDR2 YYEKEE (reference sequence). This CDR3 comprises 14 residues. The CDR3, as DNA: TGTGCCAGCAGCTTGGCAGGGGTGAGCACTGAAGCTTTCTTT. The encoded protein is CASSLAGVSTEAFF.

The CDR3 here is CAPGGGHSNQPQHF. The CDR3 DNA follows: TGTGCGCCAGGCGGGGGCCATAGCAATCAGCCCCAGCATTTT. This rearrangement joins TRBV19 to TRBJ1-5, with D perhaps matching TRBD1 (6 bases). Germline V gene sequence: CDR1 LNHDA, CDR2 SQIVND (reference sequence). The CDR3 totals 14 residues.